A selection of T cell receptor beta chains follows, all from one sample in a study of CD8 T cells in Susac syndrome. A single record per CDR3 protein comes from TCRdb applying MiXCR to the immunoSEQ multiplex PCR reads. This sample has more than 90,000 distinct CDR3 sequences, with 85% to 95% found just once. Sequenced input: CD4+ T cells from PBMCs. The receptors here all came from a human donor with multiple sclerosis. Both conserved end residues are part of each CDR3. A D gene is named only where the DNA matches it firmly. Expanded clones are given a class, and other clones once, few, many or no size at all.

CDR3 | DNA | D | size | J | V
CASRWEWSANTGELFF | TGTGCCAGCCGGTGGGAGTGGTCCGCGAACACCGGGGAGCTGTTTTTT | NA | NA | TRBJ2-2 | TRBV7-9
CASRLESTDTQYF | TGCGCCAGCAGGCTAGAGAGCACAGATACGCAGTATTTT | NA | NA | TRBJ2-3 | TRBV10-2
CASRRNEQFF | TGTGCCAGCAGGCGCAATGAGCAGTTCTTC | NA | NA | TRBJ2-1 | TRBV2
CASSLQQVFYGYTF | TGTGCCAGCAGCTTGCAGCAAGTATTTTATGGCTACACCTTC | NA | NA | TRBJ1-2 | TRBV5-6
CASSLAEWSTDTQYF | TGTGCCAGCAGCTTAGCGGAGTGGAGCACAGATACGCAGTATTTT | NA | NA | TRBJ2-3 | TRBV11-2
CASSQRETQYF | TGTGCCAGCTCACAGCGAGAGACCCAGTACTTC | NA | few | TRBJ2-5 | TRBV18
CAWSEGQGPNYGYTF | TGTGCCTGGAGTGAGGGACAGGGTCCTAACTATGGCTACACCTTC | TRBD1 | NA | TRBJ1-2 | TRBV30
CASSLEGRTDTQYF | TGCGCCAGCAGCTTAGAAGGGCGGACAGATACGCAGTATTTT | NA | NA | TRBJ2-3 | TRBV5-1
CASSIAGAPEAFF | TGTGCCAGTAGTATCGCAGGGGCCCCTGAAGCTTTCTTT | NA | NA | TRBJ1-1 | TRBV19
CATSEGGNTGELFF | TGTGCCACCAGTGAAGGAGGGAACACCGGGGAGCTGTTTTTT | NA | NA | TRBJ2-2 | TRBV24-1
CASSPIQGYTF | TGTGCCAGCAGCCCTATCCAAGGCTACACCTTC | NA | NA | TRBJ1-2 | TRBV11-2
CSVKTSGAYEQYF | TGCAGCGTCAAGACTAGCGGTGCCTACGAGCAGTACTTC | TRBD2 | NA | TRBJ2-7 | TRBV29-1
CASKSGQGALTSNQPQHF | TGTGCCAGTAAGTCGGGACAGGGGGCCCTCACAAGCAATCAGCCCCAGCATTTT | TRBD1 | NA | TRBJ1-5 | TRBV6-1
CSARDGRGLQETQYF | TGCAGTGCTAGAGATGGCAGGGGCCTCCAAGAGACCCAGTACTTC | NA | NA | TRBJ2-5 | TRBV20-1
CASSTQGANVLTF | TGCGCCAGCAGCACTCAGGGGGCCAACGTCCTGACTTTC | NA | NA | TRBJ2-6 | TRBV5-1
CASSLAGVRDTEAFF | TGTGCCAGCAGCTTAGCAGGGGTTCGGGACACTGAAGCTTTCTTT | NA | once | TRBJ1-1 | TRBV7-9
CASSLGGTLSYEQYF | TGTGCCAGCAGCTTAGGAGGGACACTATCCTACGAGCAGTACTTC | NA | NA | TRBJ2-7 | TRBV7-2
CAISDLSGDYGYTF | TGTGCCATCAGTGATCTTTCAGGGGACTATGGCTACACCTTC | NA | NA | TRBJ1-2 | TRBV10-3
CASSGPEAFF | TGTGCCAGCAGTGGTCCTGAAGCTTTCTTT | NA | NA | TRBJ1-1 | TRBV2
CAWTPLANYGYTF | TGTGCCTGGACCCCCCTAGCCAACTATGGCTACACCTTC | NA | NA | TRBJ1-2 | TRBV30
CASSPVGQNPKNIQYF | TGTGCCAGCAGCCCGGTGGGACAAAATCCCAAAAACATTCAGTACTTC | NA | NA | TRBJ2-4 | TRBV7-2
CSASGLAGGNTQYF | TGCAGTGCTTCCGGACTAGCGGGGGGTAATACGCAGTATTTT | TRBD2 | NA | TRBJ2-3 | TRBV20-1
CASSPDGLAGGEQFF | TGTGCCAGCAGCCCGGACGGGCTAGCGGGGGGGGAGCAGTTCTTC | TRBD2 | NA | TRBJ2-1 | TRBV5-8
CASSSLNSYEQYF | TGTGCCAGCAGCTCCCTCAATTCCTACGAGCAGTACTTC | NA | NA | TRBJ2-7 | TRBV7-9
CASSLAEGFSYEQYF | TGTGCTAGCAGCTTAGCGGAGGGGTTCTCCTACGAGCAGTACTTC | NA | NA | TRBJ2-7 | TRBV7-7
CSARVGGAGELFF | TGCAGCGCCCGGGTAGGGGGCGCCGGGGAGCTGTTTTTT | TRBD1 | NA | TRBJ2-2 | TRBV29-1
CASSLSRDHRAFF | TGTGCCAGCAGCTTATCCCGGGACCACAGAGCTTTCTTT | NA | NA | TRBJ1-1 | TRBV7-2
CASSPSGVRTQHF | TGTGCCAGCTCACCAAGCGGGGTGAGGACCCAGCATTTT | NA | NA | TRBJ1-5 | TRBV18